The present T cell receptor (beta chain) was sequenced within a study of cytotoxic CD8 clonotypes in ibrutinib-treated CLL. Study overall: Partial response occurred in some 25 patients and complete response in 2; at median about 72 months, approximately 14 remained remitted and about 12 progressed.

In regard to this clone: No antigen is known for it.

The targeted sequencing depth was 1 in 200,000 to 1 in 1 million T cells. TCRdb's table, derived via immunoSEQ multiplex PCR, lists solely in-frame clones and lacks some. The sample lists 50,000 or so clones, 83% occurring once. General study results and limits: The clonality went up when patients responded to ibrutinib and dropped back toward baseline at progression. Rare overall, public clonotypes shrank or held steady under therapy.

The germline CDR1 and CDR2 sequences are MNHNS and SASEGT. V trimming: 6 bases; J trimming: 8 bases; junction bases outside the gene matches: 5. This CDR3 is built from 12 residues. The sample consisted of PBMCs, taken after 24 months of ibrutinib treatment. The chain joins TRBV6-1 to TRBJ1-2; TRBD1 agrees at 8 bases. This receptor was identified in a human donor with chronic lymphocytic leukemia. This CDR3 is CASSWTGNGYTF. The CDR3 coding sequence is TGTGCCAGCAGCTGGACAGGGAACGGCTACACCTTC.